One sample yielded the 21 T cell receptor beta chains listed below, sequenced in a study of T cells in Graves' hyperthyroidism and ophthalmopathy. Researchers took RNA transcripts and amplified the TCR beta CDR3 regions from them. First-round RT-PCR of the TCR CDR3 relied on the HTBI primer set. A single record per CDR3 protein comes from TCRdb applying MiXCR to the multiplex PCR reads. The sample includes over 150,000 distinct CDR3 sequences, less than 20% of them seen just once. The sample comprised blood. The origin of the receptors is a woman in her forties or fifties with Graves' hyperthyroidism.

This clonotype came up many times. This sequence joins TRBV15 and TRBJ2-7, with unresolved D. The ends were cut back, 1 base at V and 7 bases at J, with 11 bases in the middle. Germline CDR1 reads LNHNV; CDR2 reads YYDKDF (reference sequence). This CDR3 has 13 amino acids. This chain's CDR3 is CATSRAQQWEQYF. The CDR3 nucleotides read TGTGCCACCAGCAGAGCCCAACAGTGGGAGCAGTACTTC. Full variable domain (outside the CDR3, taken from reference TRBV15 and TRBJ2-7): DAMVIQNPRYQVTQFGKPVTLSCSQTLNHNVMYWYQQKSSQAPKLLFHYYDKDFNNEADTPDNFQSRRPNTSFCFLDIRSPGLGDTAMYLCATSRAQQWEQYFGPGTRLTVT.

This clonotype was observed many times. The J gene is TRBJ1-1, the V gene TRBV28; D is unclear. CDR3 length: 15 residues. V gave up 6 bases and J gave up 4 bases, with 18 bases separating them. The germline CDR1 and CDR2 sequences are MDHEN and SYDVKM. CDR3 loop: CASRSLTDRITEAFF. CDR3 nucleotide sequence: TGTGCCAGCAGATCTCTTACGGATAGAATCACTGAAGCTTTCTTT.

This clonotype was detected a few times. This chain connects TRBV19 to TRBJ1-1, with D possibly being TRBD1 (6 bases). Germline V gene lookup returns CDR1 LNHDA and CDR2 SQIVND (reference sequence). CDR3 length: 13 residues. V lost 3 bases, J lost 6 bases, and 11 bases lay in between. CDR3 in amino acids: CASSITGGAEAFF. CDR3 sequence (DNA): TGTGCCAGTAGTATTACGGGGGGCGCTGAAGCTTTCTTT. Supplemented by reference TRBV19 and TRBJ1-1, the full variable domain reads DGGITQSPKYLFRKEGQNVTLSCEQNLNHDAMYWYRQDPGQGLRLIYYSQIVNDFQKGDIAEGYSVSREKKESFPLTVTSAQKNPTAFYLCASSITGGAEAFFGQGTRLTVV.

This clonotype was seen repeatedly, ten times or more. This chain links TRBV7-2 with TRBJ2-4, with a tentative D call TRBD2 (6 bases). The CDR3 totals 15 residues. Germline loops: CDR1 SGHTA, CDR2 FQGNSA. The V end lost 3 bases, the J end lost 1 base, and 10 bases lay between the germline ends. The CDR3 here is CASSLGGWAKNIQYF. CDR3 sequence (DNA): TGTGCCAGCAGCTTGGGGGGATGGGCCAAAAACATTCAGTACTTC.

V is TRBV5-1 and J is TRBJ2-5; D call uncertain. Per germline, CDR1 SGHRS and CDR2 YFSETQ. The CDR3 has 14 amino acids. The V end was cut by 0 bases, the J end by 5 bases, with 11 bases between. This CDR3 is CASSLARTGETQYF. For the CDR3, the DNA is TGCGCCAGCAGCTTGGCAAGGACGGGCGAGACCCAGTACTTC. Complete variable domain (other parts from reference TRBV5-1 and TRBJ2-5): KAGVTQTPRYLIKTRGQQVTLSCSPISGHRSVSWYQQTPGQGLQFLFEYFSETQRNKGNFPGRFSGRQFSNSRSEMNVSTLELGDSALYLCASSLARTGETQYFGPGTRLLVL.

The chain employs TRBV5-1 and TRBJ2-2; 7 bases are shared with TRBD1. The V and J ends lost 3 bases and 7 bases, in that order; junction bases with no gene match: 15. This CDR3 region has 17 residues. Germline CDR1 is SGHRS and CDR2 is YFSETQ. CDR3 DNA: TGCGCCAGCAGCTCCAAGGTTACGCCTAACAGGGGCGGGGAGCTGTTTTTT. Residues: CASSSKVTPNRGGELFF. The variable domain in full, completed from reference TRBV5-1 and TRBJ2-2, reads KAGVTQTPRYLIKTRGQQVTLSCSPISGHRSVSWYQQTPGQGLQFLFEYFSETQRNKGNFPGRFSGRQFSNSRSEMNVSTLELGDSALYLCASSSKVTPNRGGELFFGEGSRLTVL.

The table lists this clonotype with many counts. The CDR3 loop reads CASSSLPTSGSGSYEQYF. CDR3 coding DNA: TGTGCCAGCAGTTCCCTCCCGACTAGCGGGAGCGGTAGCTACGAGCAGTACTTC. This rearrangement joins TRBV6-1 to TRBJ2-7; 12 nucleotides line up with TRBD2. Germline assignment: CDR1 MNHNS and CDR2 SASEGT. The CDR3 is 18 residues long. The V segment lost 5 bases and the J segment 3 bases; nucleotides outside the gene matches: 14.

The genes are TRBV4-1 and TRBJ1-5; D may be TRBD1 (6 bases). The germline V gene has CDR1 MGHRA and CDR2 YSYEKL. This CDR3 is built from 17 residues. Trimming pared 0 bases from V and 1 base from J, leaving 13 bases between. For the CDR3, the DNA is TGCGCCAGCAGCCAAGAAGGGGGAGGCGTGAGCAATCAGCCCCAGCATTTT. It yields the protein CASSQEGGGVSNQPQHF.

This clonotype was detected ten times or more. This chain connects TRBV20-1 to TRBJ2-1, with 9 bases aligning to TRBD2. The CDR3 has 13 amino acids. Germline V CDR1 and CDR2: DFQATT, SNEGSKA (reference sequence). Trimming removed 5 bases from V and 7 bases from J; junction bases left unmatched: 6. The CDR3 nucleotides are TGCAGTGCTCTAGCGGGATCGGGGAATGAGCAGTTCTTC. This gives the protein CSALAGSGNEQFF.

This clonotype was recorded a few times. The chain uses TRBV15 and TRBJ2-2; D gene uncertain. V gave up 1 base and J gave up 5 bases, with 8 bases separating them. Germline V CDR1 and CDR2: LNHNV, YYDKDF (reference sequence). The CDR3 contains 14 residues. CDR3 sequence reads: CATSRVDGTGELFF. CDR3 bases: TGTGCCACCAGCAGAGTCGACGGTACCGGGGAGCTGTTTTTT.

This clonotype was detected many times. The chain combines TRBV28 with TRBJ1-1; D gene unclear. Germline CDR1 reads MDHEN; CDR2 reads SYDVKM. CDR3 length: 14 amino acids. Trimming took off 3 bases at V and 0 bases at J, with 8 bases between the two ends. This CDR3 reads CASSLGRVNTEAFF. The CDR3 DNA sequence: TGTGCCAGCAGTTTGGGGAGAGTGAACACTGAAGCTTTCTTT.

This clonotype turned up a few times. DNA of the CDR3: TGTGCCAGCGGATCTCAGGGGGCGAATACGCAGTATTTT. Protein: CASGSQGANTQYF. The chain carries TRBV25-1 and TRBJ2-3; 8 nucleotides align to TRBD1. The CDR3 spans 13 residues. Trimming took 8 bases from V and 7 from J; bases not matched to a gene: 8. CDR1 MGHDK and CDR2 SYGVNS come from the germline V gene.

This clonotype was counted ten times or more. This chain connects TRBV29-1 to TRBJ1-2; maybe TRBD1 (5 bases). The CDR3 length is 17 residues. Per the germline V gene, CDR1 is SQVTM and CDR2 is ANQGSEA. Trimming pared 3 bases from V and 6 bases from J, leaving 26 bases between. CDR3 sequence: CSVDFGYRWQGSNGYTF. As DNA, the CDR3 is TGCAGCGTTGATTTTGGTTATCGTTGGCAGGGCTCGAATGGCTACACCTTC.

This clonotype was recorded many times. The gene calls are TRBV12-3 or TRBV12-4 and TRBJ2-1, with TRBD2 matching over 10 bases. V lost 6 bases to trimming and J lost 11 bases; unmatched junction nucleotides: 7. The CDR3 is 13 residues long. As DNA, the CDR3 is TGTGCCAGCAGCGCCGGGACTAGCGTACAGCAGTTCTTC. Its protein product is CASSAGTSVQQFF.

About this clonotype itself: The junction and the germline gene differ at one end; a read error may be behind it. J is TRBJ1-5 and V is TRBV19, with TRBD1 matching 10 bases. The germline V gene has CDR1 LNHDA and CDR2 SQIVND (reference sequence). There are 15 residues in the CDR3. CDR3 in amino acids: CANSPGTGAGQPQHF. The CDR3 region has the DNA TGTGCCAATAGTCCCGGGACAGGGGCCGGTCAGCCCCAGCATTTT.

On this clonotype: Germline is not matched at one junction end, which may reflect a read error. As DNA, the CDR3 is TGTGCCTGGAGTGTACTAATCGGACAATATGACTACACCTTC. It translates to CAWSVLIGQYDYTF. The V and J genes are TRBV30 and TRBJ1-2, with D possibly matching TRBD1 (5 bases). The CDR3 consists of 14 residues. CDR1 is GTSNPN and CDR2 is SVGIG in the germline V gene (reference sequence).

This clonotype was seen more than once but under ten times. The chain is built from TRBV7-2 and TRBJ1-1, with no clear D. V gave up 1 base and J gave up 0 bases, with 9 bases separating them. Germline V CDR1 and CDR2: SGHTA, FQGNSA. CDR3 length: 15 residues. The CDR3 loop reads CASSLVGAMNTEAFF. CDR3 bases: TGTGCCAGCAGCTTAGTGGGAGCGATGAACACTGAAGCTTTCTTT.

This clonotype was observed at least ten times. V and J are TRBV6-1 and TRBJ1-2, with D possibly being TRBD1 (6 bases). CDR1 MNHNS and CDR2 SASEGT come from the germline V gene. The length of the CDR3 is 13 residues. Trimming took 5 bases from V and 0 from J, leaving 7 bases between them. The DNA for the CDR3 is TGTGCCAGCAGTCGGACAGCTAACTATGGCTACACCTTC. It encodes CASSRTANYGYTF.

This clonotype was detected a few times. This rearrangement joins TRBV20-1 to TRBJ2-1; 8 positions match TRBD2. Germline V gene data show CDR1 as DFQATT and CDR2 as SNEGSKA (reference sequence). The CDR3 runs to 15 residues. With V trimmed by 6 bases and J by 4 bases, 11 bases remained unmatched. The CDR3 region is CSAPDTSGPYNEQFF. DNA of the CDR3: TGCAGTGCCCCCGATACTAGCGGACCTTACAATGAGCAGTTCTTC.

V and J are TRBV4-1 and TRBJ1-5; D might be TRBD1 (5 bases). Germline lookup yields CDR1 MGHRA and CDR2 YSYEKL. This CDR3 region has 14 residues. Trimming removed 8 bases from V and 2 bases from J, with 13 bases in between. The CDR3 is CASAGRDGNQPQHF. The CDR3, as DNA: TGCGCCAGCGCGGGTCGGGACGGCAATCAGCCCCAGCATTTT.

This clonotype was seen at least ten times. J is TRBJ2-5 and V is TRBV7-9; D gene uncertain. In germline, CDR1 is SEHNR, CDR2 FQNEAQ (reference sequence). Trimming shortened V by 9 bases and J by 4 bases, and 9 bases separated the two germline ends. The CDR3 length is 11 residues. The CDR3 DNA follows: TGTGCCAGAGGCCCCCCAGAGACCCAGTACTTC. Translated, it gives CARGPPETQYF.